These T cell receptor beta chains were read from a single sample in a study of neurological immune-mediated disorders. TCRdb re-derived calls from the 5' RACE reads in MiXCR, one entry per CDR3 protein. The repertoire holds tens of thousands of distinct CDR3 sequences, with roughly 10% as singletons. The source material was PBMCs. These receptors all stem from a man under 40 in good health. The CDR3 runs from the conserved cysteine through the conserved F or W. A D gene is named only where the DNA matches it firmly. Only some rows state a clone size, as once, few, many or a class for expanded clones.

V gene: TRBV10-3; J gene: TRBJ2-7; clone size: many; D gene: TRBD2; CDR3 DNA: TGTGCCATCAGGCCGACTAGCGGAGACTACGAGCAGTACTTC; CDR3 protein: CAIRPTSGDYEQYF
V gene: TRBV27; J gene: TRBJ1-6; clone size: many; D gene: -; CDR3 DNA: TGTGCCAGCAGTTTAGTGGGGGGAAATTCACCCCTCCACTTT; CDR3 protein: CASSLVGGNSPLHF
V gene: TRBV27; J gene: TRBJ2-1; clone size: -; D gene: TRBD2; CDR3 DNA: TGTACCAGCAGTATCCAAAGCGGGAGGGCGGTCAATGATCAGTTCTTC; CDR3 protein: CTSSIQSGRAVNDQFF
V gene: TRBV9; J gene: TRBJ2-7; clone size: many; D gene: -; CDR3 DNA: TGTGCCAGCAGCGTAGGTCCGGGCTACGAGCAGTACTTC; CDR3 protein: CASSVGPGYEQYF
V gene: TRBV7-6; J gene: TRBJ2-7; clone size: few; D gene: -; CDR3 DNA: TGTGCCAGCAGCTTAGTAATAGGGACCGGTAGACTCTACGAGCAGTACTTC; CDR3 protein: CASSLVIGTGRLYEQYF
V gene: TRBV20-1; J gene: TRBJ2-5; clone size: many; D gene: -; CDR3 DNA: TGCAGTGCTATCGGTCGGGACAAGATACAAGAGACCCAGTACTTC; CDR3 protein: CSAIGRDKIQETQYF
V gene: TRBV29-1; J gene: TRBJ2-6; clone size: many; D gene: TRBD1; CDR3 DNA: TGCAGCGTTGAACCTTTGGGACAGGGGCGTAACTCTGGGGCCAACGTCCTGACTTTC; CDR3 protein: CSVEPLGQGRNSGANVLTF
V gene: TRBV11-1; J gene: TRBJ2-3; clone size: -; D gene: -; CDR3 DNA: TGTGCCAGCAGCGCGGGACAGCCCAGGGGTCCAGATACGCAGTATTTT; CDR3 protein: CASSAGQPRGPDTQYF
V gene: TRBV2; J gene: TRBJ2-7; clone size: many; D gene: TRBD2; CDR3 DNA: TGTGCCAGCAGTCCCGGACCCCGCGGCGGGAGGGTCTCCTACGAGCAGTACTTC; CDR3 protein: CASSPGPRGGRVSYEQYF
V gene: TRBV11-2; J gene: TRBJ2-7; clone size: many; D gene: TRBD2; CDR3 DNA: TGTGCCAGCAGTCAACTAGCGGGAGGCAACTACGAGCAGTACTTC; CDR3 protein: CASSQLAGGNYEQYF
V gene: TRBV15; J gene: TRBJ2-1; clone size: many; D gene: -; CDR3 DNA: TGTGCCACCAGCAGAGAACTGAGCTCCTACAATGAGCAGTTCTTC; CDR3 protein: CATSRELSSYNEQFF
V gene: TRBV5-1; J gene: TRBJ2-5; clone size: -; D gene: TRBD2; CDR3 DNA: TGCGCCAGCAGCTTGTACGGGGGGGAGACCCAGTACTTC; CDR3 protein: CASSLYGGETQYF
V gene: TRBV5-1; J gene: TRBJ2-1; clone size: many; D gene: -; CDR3 DNA: TGCGCCAGTTTAAAAGGTGAGGGCCTGTGGAATGAGCAGTTCTTC; CDR3 protein: CASLKGEGLWNEQFF
V gene: TRBV9; J gene: TRBJ1-4; clone size: many; D gene: TRBD1; CDR3 DNA: TGTGCCAGCAGCGAGGACAGGGGGCTGGGTAATGAAAAACTGTTTTTT; CDR3 protein: CASSEDRGLGNEKLFF
V gene: TRBV19; J gene: TRBJ2-1; clone size: -; D gene: -; CDR3 DNA: TGTGCCAGTAGTATAGATCGGAGACAGAGCTCCTACAATGAGCAGTTCTTC; CDR3 protein: CASSIDRRQSSYNEQFF
V gene: TRBV4-1; J gene: TRBJ2-1; clone size: many; D gene: -; CDR3 DNA: TGCGCCAGCAGCCAAGCCGGGGTACCTGGGAGTGAGCAGTTCTTC; CDR3 protein: CASSQAGVPGSEQFF
V gene: TRBV28; J gene: TRBJ2-5; clone size: many; D gene: -; CDR3 DNA: TGTGCCAGCAGCCTACGGCCAGGGGGGGAGACCCAGTACTTC; CDR3 protein: CASSLRPGGETQYF
V gene: TRBV7-9; J gene: TRBJ1-2; clone size: many; D gene: TRBD1; CDR3 DNA: TGTGCCAGTATCCGGGACAGTGCTAACTATGGCTACACCTTC; CDR3 protein: CASIRDSANYGYTF
V gene: TRBV19; J gene: TRBJ2-7; clone size: -; D gene: TRBD1; CDR3 DNA: TGTGCCAGTAGTGTACAGGGGGCGGACGAGCAGTACTTC; CDR3 protein: CASSVQGADEQYF
V gene: TRBV28; J gene: TRBJ2-1; clone size: many; D gene: -; CDR3 DNA: TGTGCCAGCAGTTTGGAAGCGGTTGAGCAGTTCTTC; CDR3 protein: CASSLEAVEQFF
V gene: TRBV28; J gene: TRBJ2-3; clone size: many; D gene: -; CDR3 DNA: TGTGCCAGCAGTCCCTATCGACAGGACAATACGCAGTATTTT; CDR3 protein: CASSPYRQDNTQYF
V gene: TRBV7-2; J gene: TRBJ1-1; clone size: many; D gene: -; CDR3 DNA: TGTGCCAGCAGCCCGGGTCGGTACACTGAAGCTTTATTT; CDR3 protein: CASSPGRYTEALF
V gene: TRBV14; J gene: TRBJ2-5; clone size: many; D gene: TRBD2; CDR3 DNA: TGTGCCAGCAGCTGGGGGCGACTAGCGGGACAAGAGACCCAGTACTTC; CDR3 protein: CASSWGRLAGQETQYF
V gene: TRBV4-2; J gene: TRBJ2-5; clone size: many; D gene: -; CDR3 DNA: TGTGCCAGCAGCCAAGACTTGACACAAGAGACCCAGTACTTC; CDR3 protein: CASSQDLTQETQYF
V gene: TRBV20-1; J gene: TRBJ2-7; clone size: -; D gene: TRBD2; CDR3 DNA: TGCAGTTCTCGGACTAGAGGAGGATACGAGCAGTACTTC; CDR3 protein: CSSRTRGGYEQYF
V gene: TRBV3-1; J gene: TRBJ1-3; clone size: many; D gene: -; CDR3 DNA: TGTGCCAGCACTCGTTCCAGGGGTTTGAACACCATATATTTT; CDR3 protein: CASTRSRGLNTIYF
V gene: TRBV5-1; J gene: TRBJ1-4; clone size: many; D gene: -; CDR3 DNA: TGCGCCAGCAGCTCCCGGACAGCTACCGACAATGAAAAACTGTTTTTT; CDR3 protein: CASSSRTATDNEKLFF
V gene: TRBV25-1; J gene: TRBJ2-5; clone size: many; D gene: -; CDR3 DNA: TGTGCCAGCAGGGGGGGCCTGGACATTTCAGAGACCCAGTACTTC; CDR3 protein: CASRGGLDISETQYF
V gene: TRBV11-3; J gene: TRBJ2-7; clone size: many; D gene: TRBD2; CDR3 DNA: TGTGCCAGCAGCTCAATTAGCGGGAGTGAGCAGTACTTC; CDR3 protein: CASSSISGSEQYF
V gene: TRBV7-9; J gene: TRBJ1-2; clone size: many; D gene: -; CDR3 DNA: TGTGCCAGCAGCTTGCCAACAAGGATTAACTATGGCTACACCTTC; CDR3 protein: CASSLPTRINYGYTF
V gene: TRBV15; J gene: TRBJ2-3; clone size: -; D gene: -; CDR3 DNA: TGTGCCACCAGTGTACAGGGCGGGGACACAGATACGCAGTATTTT; CDR3 protein: CATSVQGGDTDTQYF
V gene: TRBV12-3/TRBV12-4; J gene: TRBJ1-2; clone size: many; D gene: -; CDR3 DNA: TGTGCCAGCAGTTTAAACAGACAATATGGCTACACCTTC; CDR3 protein: CASSLNRQYGYTF
V gene: TRBV20-1; J gene: TRBJ2-3; clone size: many; D gene: -; CDR3 DNA: TGCAGTGCTACGCCTGAACTCACAGATACGCAGTATTTT; CDR3 protein: CSATPELTDTQYF
V gene: TRBV4-1; J gene: TRBJ2-2; clone size: many; D gene: -; CDR3 DNA: TGCGCCAGCAGCCAAGGCGCGGGGAGGGGGAGGGCCCTCGTTTGGGAGCTGTTTTTT; CDR3 protein: CASSQGAGRGRALVWELFF
V gene: TRBV4-1; J gene: TRBJ2-3; clone size: many; D gene: -; CDR3 DNA: TGCGCCAGCAGCCAATTCAAGGGGGGCGAGGAATATACGCAGTATTTT; CDR3 protein: CASSQFKGGEEYTQYF
V gene: TRBV6-2/TRBV6-3; J gene: TRBJ1-6; clone size: many; D gene: TRBD1; CDR3 DNA: TGTGCCAGCAGTTACTCGGGACAGAGGAATTCACCCCTCCACTTT; CDR3 protein: CASSYSGQRNSPLHF
V gene: TRBV11-1; J gene: TRBJ2-2; clone size: many; D gene: -; CDR3 DNA: TGTGCCAGCAGCTTTGGGGCGGGATCGAACACCGGGGAGCTGTTTTTT; CDR3 protein: CASSFGAGSNTGELFF
V gene: TRBV12-3/TRBV12-4; J gene: TRBJ1-2; clone size: -; D gene: -; CDR3 DNA: TGTGCCAGCAGTCCTTGGGGGGTTAACTATGGCTACACCTTC; CDR3 protein: CASSPWGVNYGYTF
V gene: TRBV29-1; J gene: TRBJ2-1; clone size: many; D gene: TRBD2; CDR3 DNA: TGCACCTTCGGACTAGCGGGAAACAATGAGCAGTTCTTC; CDR3 protein: CTFGLAGNNEQFF
V gene: TRBV9; J gene: TRBJ1-2; clone size: many; D gene: -; CDR3 DNA: TGTGCCAGCAGCGGGTACAGGGCGGATGACTATGGCTACACCTTC; CDR3 protein: CASSGYRADDYGYTF
V gene: TRBV20-1; J gene: TRBJ2-1; clone size: many; D gene: TRBD2; CDR3 DNA: TGCAGCGGGACTAGCGGATACAATGAGCAGTTCTTC; CDR3 protein: CSGTSGYNEQFF
V gene: TRBV10-3; J gene: TRBJ1-1; clone size: many; D gene: -; CDR3 DNA: TGTGCCATCAGTGATGCAGGGGTGTTTGAAGCTTTCTTT; CDR3 protein: CAISDAGVFEAFF
V gene: TRBV20-1; J gene: TRBJ2-1; clone size: many; D gene: -; CDR3 DNA: TGCAGTGCTAGTAGCCCCCCGGGGCCTATACCTCTTTACAATGAGCAGTTCTTC; CDR3 protein: CSASSPPGPIPLYNEQFF
V gene: TRBV6-6; J gene: TRBJ2-5; clone size: many; D gene: -; CDR3 DNA: TGTGCCAGCAGCTCACCGCCCGGGACCTACCAAGAGACCCAGTACTTC; CDR3 protein: CASSSPPGTYQETQYF